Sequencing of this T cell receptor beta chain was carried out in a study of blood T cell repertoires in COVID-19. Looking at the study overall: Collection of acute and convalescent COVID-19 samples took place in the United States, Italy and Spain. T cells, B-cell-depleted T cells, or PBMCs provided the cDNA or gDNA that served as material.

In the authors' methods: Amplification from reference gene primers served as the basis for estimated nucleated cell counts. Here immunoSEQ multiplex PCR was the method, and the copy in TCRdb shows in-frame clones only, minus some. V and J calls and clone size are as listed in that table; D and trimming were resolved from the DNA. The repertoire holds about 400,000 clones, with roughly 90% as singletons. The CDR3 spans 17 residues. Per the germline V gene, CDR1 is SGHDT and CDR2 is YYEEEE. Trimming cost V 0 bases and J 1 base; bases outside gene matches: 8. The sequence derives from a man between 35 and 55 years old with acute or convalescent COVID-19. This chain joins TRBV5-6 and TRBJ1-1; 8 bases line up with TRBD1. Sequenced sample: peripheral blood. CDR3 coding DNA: TGTGCCAGCAGCTTGGCAGGGTACAGGGGGAAGAACACTGAAGCTTTCTTT. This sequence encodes CASSLAGYRGKNTEAFF.